A single sample gave rise to the 17 T cell receptor beta chains below, sequenced in a study of T cells in Graves' hyperthyroidism and ophthalmopathy. TCR beta CDR3 regions were amplified from RNA. In the first-round RT-PCR of the TCR CDR3, the HTBI primer set was used. TCRdb reprocessed the multiplex PCR reads with MiXCR, giving one entry per CDR3 protein. In the table there are approximately 590,000 distinct CDR3 sequences, approximately 15% of which are singletons. The source material was blood. Receptors originate from a woman aged 30 to 39 with Graves' hyperthyroidism.

This clonotype was detected ten times or more. The gene calls are TRBV3-1 and TRBJ2-7; no clear D gene. Looked up from germline, CDR1 is LGHDT and CDR2 is YNNKEL (reference sequence). The V and J ends lost 1 base and 6 bases respectively, with 7 bases between them. CDR3 length: 12 amino acids. DNA of the CDR3: TGTGCCAGCAGCCAAGTAGGGCGCGAGCAGTACTTC. Protein product: CASSQVGREQYF.

Of note for this clonotype: A much bigger clone sits one base away, suggesting this may be a read error. In nucleotides, the CDR3 is TGCAGCGTTGAAGTCGGGACGACCAAAGATACGCAGTATTTT. Translated, it gives CSVEVGTTKDTQYF. The rearrangement uses TRBV29-1 and TRBJ2-3; D may be TRBD1 or TRBD2 (5 bases each). The germline V gene has CDR1 SQVTM and CDR2 ANQGSEA. This CDR3 region has 14 residues. Trimming took off 1 base at V and 5 bases at J, with 13 bases between the two ends.

This clonotype was counted between two and nine times. This rearrangement joins TRBV15 to TRBJ2-3; D might be TRBD2 (7 bases). Trimming cost V 0 bases and J 8 bases, with 9 bases left between them. The CDR3 loop spans 13 amino acids. CDR1 is LNHNV, CDR2 YYDKDF, per germline (reference sequence). Here the CDR3 reads CATSRDRGGTQYF. CDR3 nucleotides: TGTGCCACCAGCAGAGATAGGGGGGGTACGCAGTATTTT.

This clonotype has at least ten counts. The chain joins TRBV28 to TRBJ1-5, with unresolved D. The CDR3 is made up of 14 amino acids. V was cut by 2 bases and J by 3 bases, with 8 bases left in between. Germline values: CDR1 MDHEN, CDR2 SYDVKM. The DNA for the CDR3 is TGTGCCAGCAGTTTACCTGGGTACAATCAGCCCCAGCATTTT. Translated, it gives CASSLPGYNQPQHF.

There are many counts of this clonotype. V is TRBV29-1 and J is TRBJ2-1, with D unclear. The CDR3 runs to 13 residues. The germline gives CDR1 SQVTM, CDR2 ANQGSEA. The V end was cut by 4 bases, the J end by 8 bases, with 15 bases between. CDR3 nucleotides: TGCAGCGTTGGCCTCCTAGTAGCATATGAGCAGTTCTTC. Translating gives CSVGLLVAYEQFF.

The chain combines TRBV5-8 with TRBJ2-3, with TRBD2 matching 8 bases. The CDR3 contains 16 residues. Germline CDR1 is SGHTS and CDR2 is YDEGEE. The junction had 10 bases not matched to a gene; V was cut back by 5 bases and J by 2 bases. For the CDR3, the DNA is TGTGCCAGCAGTTCCAGCGGGAGAGGCCCCACAGATACGCAGTATTTT. This encodes CASSSSGRGPTDTQYF.

The table lists this clonotype with many counts. The chain is built from TRBV20-1 and TRBJ2-2; no clear D. Germline V lookup: CDR1 DFQATT, CDR2 SNEGSKA (reference sequence). There are 14 residues in the CDR3. CDR3 coding DNA: TGCAGCCCTAGACCAGTTGTGAACACCGGGGAGCTGTTTTTT. The encoded protein is CSPRPVVNTGELFF.

The rearrangement joins TRBV29-1 to TRBJ1-1; D remains unclear. Germline-derived CDR1 and CDR2 are SQVTM and ANQGSEA. The V end was cut by 6 bases, the J end by 1 base, with 12 bases between. The CDR3 sequence is 13 residues long. This CDR3 is CSVTAHTNTEAFF. Written as DNA, the CDR3 is TGCAGCGTCACAGCCCACACGAACACTGAAGCTTTCTTT.

This clonotype was detected many times. The chain recombines TRBV27 with TRBJ2-3; TRBD2 matches 11 bases. This CDR3 contains 16 residues. With V trimmed by 4 bases and J by 1 base, 4 bases remained unmatched. Per germline, CDR1 MNHEY and CDR2 SMNVEV (reference sequence). The CDR3 loop is CASSSLAGGGTDTQYF. DNA of the CDR3: TGTGCCAGCAGTTCCCTAGCGGGAGGCGGCACAGATACGCAGTATTTT.

Comments on this clonotype: This CDR3 is missing its conserved last phenylalanine or tryptophan, likely due to a read error. The chain joins TRBV10-3 to TRBJ1-2; D is unclear. The CDR3 sequence is 12 residues long. Germline V gene sequence: CDR1 ENHRY, CDR2 SYGVKD. V was cut by 4 bases and J by 8 bases, with 11 bases left in between. The CDR3 nucleotides read TGTGCCATCAGTGCTGATCTCCGGGGCTACACCTGC. This codes for CAISADLRGYTC.

The J gene is TRBJ2-1, the V gene TRBV20-1; D is possibly TRBD1 or TRBD2 (5 bases each). Germline V lookup: CDR1 DFQATT, CDR2 SNEGSKA (reference sequence). Deletions cut 2 bases from V and 3 bases from J, with 14 bases between. The CDR3 has 15 amino acids. This CDR3 is CSARNRDGIYNEQFF. The DNA of the CDR3 is TGCAGTGCTAGAAACCGGGACGGGATCTACAATGAGCAGTTCTTC.

This clonotype came up a few times. This chain uses TRBV20-1 with TRBJ2-1; D gene unclear. Trimming shortened V by 0 bases and J by 7 bases, and 13 bases separated the two germline ends. Germline-derived CDR1 and CDR2 are DFQATT and SNEGSKA (reference sequence). This CDR3 comprises 14 residues. The CDR3 region has the DNA TGCAGTGCTAGAGATGCCACCGACGTTAATGAGCAGTTCTTC. It codes for CSARDATDVNEQFF.

This clonotype was seen many times. The V call is TRBV18, the J call TRBJ2-5; weak D call: TRBD1 (6 bases). Trimming removed 3 bases from V and 5 bases from J, with 13 bases in between. This CDR3 comprises 14 residues. Germline V CDR1 and CDR2: KGHSH, LQKENI. The CDR3 spells CASSPGQFPETQYF. CDR3 coding DNA: TGTGCCAGCTCACCTGGACAGTTTCCGGAGACCCAGTACTTC. Complete variable domain (other parts from reference TRBV18 and TRBJ2-5): NAGVMQNPRHLVRRRGQEARLRCSPMKGHSHVYWYRQLPEEGLKFMVYLQKENIIDESGMPKERFSAEFPKEGPSILRIQQVVRGDSAAYFCASSPGQFPETQYFGPGTRLLVL.

The V call is TRBV5-1, the J call TRBJ2-2; 7 nucleotides align to TRBD2. Germline trimming cut 0 bases from V and 6 bases from J; bases unmatched to any gene: 5. Germline V gene lookup returns CDR1 SGHRS and CDR2 YFSETQ. The CDR3 is 15 residues long. In nucleotides, the CDR3 is TGCGCCAGCAGCTTGGGCGGGAGTAGGTCCGGGGAGCTGTTTTTT. Its protein is CASSLGGSRSGELFF.

This clonotype has at least ten counts. This chain uses TRBV5-1 with TRBJ2-3; D may be TRBD1 (6 bases). V was shortened by 4 bases and J by 6 bases, with 12 bases between the two germline ends. CDR1 and CDR2 from the germline V gene are SGHRS and YFSETQ. This CDR3 spans 13 amino acids. CDR3 residues: CASSGLQGDTQYF. CDR3 bases: TGCGCCAGCAGCGGCCTGCAGGGGGATACGCAGTATTTT.

The chain uses TRBV27 and TRBJ2-1; 8 bases are shared with TRBD2. Losses at the gene ends were 0 bases for V and 5 bases for J; bases not matched to a gene: 12. Germline V lookup: CDR1 MNHEY, CDR2 SMNVEV (reference sequence). This CDR3 is 18 amino acids long. The CDR3 here is CASSLSPSSGSANNEQFF. In DNA form, the CDR3 reads TGTGCCAGCAGTTTATCCCCTTCGAGCGGGAGCGCCAACAATGAGCAGTTCTTC.

Ten or more counts support this clonotype. This chain links TRBV2 with TRBJ2-3; perhaps TRBD2 as D (6 bases). The CDR3 has 14 amino acids. Between the trimmed V and J ends, which lost 7 bases and 0 bases, there was a span of 11 bases. CDR1 and CDR2 from the germline V gene are SNHLY and FYNNEI. The CDR3 nucleotides are TGTGCCAGCATCCGGGAGCGGAGCACAGATACGCAGTATTTT. As protein: CASIRERSTDTQYF. Looking up the rest from reference TRBV2 and TRBJ2-3 gives the full variable domain: EPEVTQTPSHQVTQMGQEVILRCVPISNHLYFYWYRQILGQKVEFLVSFYNNEISEKSEIFDDQFSVERPDGSNFTLKIRSTKLEDSAMYFCASIRERSTDTQYFGPGTRLTVL.